One and the same sample provided the 22 T cell receptor beta chains below, sequenced in a study of cytomegalovirus exposure and HLA in healthy donors. 13 Jbeta primers and 60 Vbeta primers were used for the PCR. Sequencing used immunoSEQ multiplex PCR; TCRdb keeps in-frame clones, though not all of them. Of fewer than 85,000 clones listed, roughly 70% are singletons. The sequenced material came from PBMCs. The receptors shown here come from a man in his sixties in good health and CMV-seropositive.

The V and J genes are TRBV5-1 and TRBJ1-6, with D possibly matching TRBD1 (6 bases). The germline V gene has CDR1 SGHRS and CDR2 YFSETQ. V shed 5 bases and J shed 7 bases, with 7 bases lying between them. This CDR3 has 12 residues. The CDR3 loop is CASRDRNSPLHF. CDR3 sequence (DNA): TGCGCCAGCAGGGACAGAAATTCACCCCTCCACTTT.

This clone was found once. The chain couples TRBV29-1 to TRBJ2-7; D is possibly TRBD2 (5 bases). CDR3 size: 14 residues. Germline V gene data show CDR1 as SQVTM and CDR2 as ANQGSEA. The germline V and J ends were trimmed by 3 bases and 1 base, with 13 bases remaining between them. The CDR3 region has the DNA TGCAGCGTTGAGGAAGGGAGCACGTCCTACGAGCAGTACTTC. This translates into CSVEEGSTSYEQYF.

The rearrangement links TRBV29-1 to TRBJ1-5, with D unclear. Germline CDR1 reads SQVTM; CDR2 reads ANQGSEA. V was shortened by 6 bases and J by 0 bases, with 12 bases between the two germline ends. The CDR3 sequence is 14 residues long. The CDR3 protein is CSVGGPDSNQPQHF. The CDR3 DNA is TGCAGCGTCGGAGGGCCAGATAGCAATCAGCCCCAGCATTTT. Based on the CDR3 plus reference TRBV29-1 and TRBJ1-5, the full variable domain is SAVISQKPSRDICQRGTSLTIQCQVDSQVTMMFWYRQQPGQSLTLIATANQGSEATYESGFVIDKFPISRPNLTFSTLTVSNMSPEDSSIYLCSVGGPDSNQPQHFGDGTRLSIL.

This chain connects TRBV27 to TRBJ1-2, with a tentative D call TRBD1 (5 bases). Germline V gives CDR1 MNHEY, CDR2 SMNVEV (reference sequence). Trimming took 3 bases from V and 2 from J, leaving 13 bases between them. The length of the CDR3 is 15 residues. The CDR3 is CASSFGTGLNYGYTF. Written as DNA, the CDR3 is TGTGCCAGCAGTTTCGGGACGGGACTCAACTATGGCTACACCTTC.

This rearrangement joins TRBV5-6 to TRBJ1-1; 8 bases match TRBD1. The V gene's germline CDR1 is SGHDT and CDR2 YYEEEE. The length of the CDR3 is 14 residues. V lost 6 bases and J lost 6; bases outside the gene matches: 10. CDR3 in DNA: TGTGCCAGCATGCTTGGGACAGGAATGTCTGAAGCTTTCTTT. Translation gives CASMLGTGMSEAFF.

This chain uses TRBV6-1 with TRBJ2-2; 7 nucleotides line up with TRBD1. Per the germline V gene, CDR1 is MNHNS and CDR2 is SASEGT. This CDR3 contains 14 residues. Trimming removed 5 bases from V and 4 bases from J; junction bases left unmatched: 4. CDR3 DNA sequence: TGTGCCAGCAGTCACAGGGGTAGCACCGGGGAGCTGTTTTTT. It yields the protein CASSHRGSTGELFF.

As regards this clone: Lacking the conserved final phenylalanine or tryptophan, this CDR3 likely reflects a read error. The DNA is omitted, as the CDR3 cannot be located on it reliably, and the CDR3 follows TCRdb's listing. The gene calls are TRBV6-4 and TRBJ1-2; the D call TRBD1 from the table was never checked on the DNA. The CDR3 has 11 residues if both end residues are counted. CDR1 and CDR2 from the germline V gene are MRHNA and SNTAGT. The CDR3 loop is CASSDSGQGLL.

The CDR3 loop reads CASSLARQTAETFF. In DNA, the CDR3 is TGTGCCAGCAGCTTAGCGCGACAGACGGCTGAGACTTTCTTT. The chain combines TRBV7-9 with TRBJ1-1, with D possibly matching TRBD1 (5 bases). CDR3 length: 14 residues. V lost 0 bases and J 12 bases, leaving 17 bases between the germline ends. The germline V gene encodes CDR1 SEHNR and CDR2 FQNEAQ (reference sequence).

This chain joins TRBV7-9 and TRBJ2-7; the match to TRBD2 covers 9 bases. V was clipped by 2 bases and J by 0 bases; unmatched bases: 5. CDR1 is SEHNR, CDR2 FQNEAQ, per germline (reference sequence). The CDR3 spans 16 residues. In DNA form, the CDR3 reads TGTGCCAGCAGCTTATCGGGGACTAGCCGCTCCTACGAGCAGTACTTC. It specifies CASSLSGTSRSYEQYF. The entire variable domain, with the rest obtained from reference TRBV7-9 and TRBJ2-7, is as follows: DTGVSQNPRHKITKRGQNVTFRCDPISEHNRLYWYRQTLGQGPEFLTYFQNEAQLEKSRLLSDRFSAERPKGSFSTLEIQRTEQGDSAMYLCASSLSGTSRSYEQYFGPGTRLTVT.

The V gene is TRBV28, the J gene TRBJ2-7; D not certain. Trimming took 3 bases from V and 4 from J, leaving 13 bases between them. The germline V gene encodes CDR1 MDHEN and CDR2 SYDVKM. The CDR3 runs to 14 residues. The CDR3 here is CASSFRQEDYEQYF. In DNA form, the CDR3 reads TGTGCCAGCAGTTTCCGGCAGGAAGATTACGAGCAGTACTTC.

The chain uses TRBV4-3 and TRBJ1-1, with TRBD1 as a possible D gene (5 bases). Per germline, CDR1 LGHNA and CDR2 YSLEER. The V and J ends lost 1 base and 1 base respectively, with 10 bases between them. The CDR3 extends over 15 amino acids. In DNA form, the CDR3 reads TGCGCCAGCAGCCAAGCCAGGGCAGCGAACACTGAAGCTTTCTTT. Translated: CASSQARAANTEAFF.

Only one count was recorded for this clone. This chain connects TRBV6-5 to TRBJ1-1; D uncertain. This CDR3 spans 11 amino acids. The germline V gene encodes CDR1 MNHEY and CDR2 SVGAGI. V dropped 8 bases and J dropped 8 bases, with 12 bases sitting between them. The CDR3 loop is CASSFSGEAFF. The DNA for the CDR3 is TGTGCCAGCTCCTTCTCGGGAGAAGCTTTCTTT.

CDR3 sequence: CASSYGLSSGSWDIQYF. As DNA, the CDR3 is TGTGCCAGCAGCTACGGTCTGTCTAGCGGGAGCTGGGACATTCAGTACTTC. The chain couples TRBV11-2 to TRBJ2-4, with 10 bases lining up with TRBD2. Germline values: CDR1 SGHAT, CDR2 FQNNGV. The CDR3 is 17 residues long. The trim removed 4 bases at V and 8 bases at J, leaving 14 bases unmatched.

This clone was counted a few times. The gene calls are TRBV7-2 and TRBJ1-1; a weak D match, TRBD1 (6 bases). Trimming left V 1 base short and J 4 bases short, with 16 bases between. CDR1 is SGHTA and CDR2 is FQGNSA in the germline V gene. CDR3 length: 16 residues. The CDR3 region is CASSLGLQGGFTEAFF. In DNA, the CDR3 is TGTGCCAGCAGCTTAGGATTACAGGGTGGATTCACTGAAGCTTTCTTT.

The CDR3 DNA reads TGTGCCAGCAGTCCACGTTTAGCGTGGGACACTGAAGCTTTCTTT. Protein: CASSPRLAWDTEAFF. V is TRBV6-5 and J is TRBJ1-1, with unresolved D. Between the trimmed V and J ends, which lost 5 bases and 3 bases, there was a span of 16 bases. The CDR3 is 15 residues long. CDR1 and CDR2 (germline): MNHEY, SVGAGI.

The genes are TRBV7-6 and TRBJ2-7; the match to TRBD1 covers 9 bases. The CDR3 extends over 14 amino acids. Germline V lookup: CDR1 SGHVS, CDR2 FNYEAQ. The V segment lost 5 bases and the J segment 4 bases; nucleotides outside the gene matches: 6. In nucleotides, the CDR3 is TGTGCCAGCAGCCCCCGACAGGGGGATTACGAGCAGTACTTC. Translation: CASSPRQGDYEQYF.

The V gene is TRBV10-3, the J gene TRBJ2-2, with 12 bases matching TRBD1. CDR1 and CDR2 (germline): ENHRY, SYGVKD. The V gene end was trimmed by 0 bases and the J gene end by 4 bases; junction bases not matched to a gene: 0. The CDR3 loop spans 16 amino acids. The CDR3, as DNA: TGTGCCATCAGTGAGTCGGGACAGGGGGCCACCGGGGAGCTGTTTTTT. Translation: CAISESGQGATGELFF.

This clone was counted a few times. The chain combines TRBV19 with TRBJ2-7; 11 bases are a match to TRBD2. Germline V CDR1 and CDR2: LNHDA, SQIVND (reference sequence). The trim removed 6 bases at V and 6 bases at J, leaving 10 bases unmatched. The CDR3 contains 15 residues. The CDR3 region has the DNA TGTGCCAGTAGCCCCCCGGGACTAGCGGACCTCGAGCAGTACTTC. Translated, it gives CASSPPGLADLEQYF.

This sequence joins TRBV30 and TRBJ2-1; 11 bases line up with TRBD1. Per the germline V gene, CDR1 is GTSNPN and CDR2 is SVGIG (reference sequence). The CDR3 is 14 residues long. V dropped 5 bases and J dropped 0; count of bases not matched to a gene: 0. The CDR3 loop is CAWGTGGSYNEQFF. The CDR3 DNA reads TGTGCCTGGGGGACAGGGGGCTCCTACAATGAGCAGTTCTTC.

The sample holds one count of this clone. This chain uses TRBV7-9 with TRBJ1-3, with D maybe TRBD1 (6 bases). Deletions cut 1 base from V and 0 bases from J, with 13 bases between. This CDR3 spans 17 amino acids. Germline CDR1 reads SEHNR; CDR2 reads FQNEAQ (reference sequence). The chain's CDR3 is CASSLGRQVRSGNTIYF. The CDR3 bases are TGTGCCAGCAGCTTAGGGAGACAGGTCCGCTCTGGAAACACCATATATTTT.

V and J are TRBV5-1 and TRBJ2-7; 8 nucleotides agree with TRBD2. Trimming removed 2 bases from V and 0 bases from J; junction bases left unmatched: 4. Per germline, CDR1 SGHRS and CDR2 YFSETQ. The CDR3 extends over 15 amino acids. CDR3 sequence: CASSLVSGASYEQYF. Here the CDR3 DNA reads TGCGCCAGCAGCTTAGTTAGCGGGGCCTCCTACGAGCAGTACTTC.

This clone was seen a handful of times. The J gene is TRBJ2-3, the V gene TRBV5-6; D call uncertain. With 4 bases removed from V and 0 bases from J, the gap between germline ends came to 9 bases. CDR1 and CDR2 from the germline V gene are SGHDT and YYEEEE. This CDR3 has 14 amino acids. CDR3 DNA sequence: TGTGCCAGCAGCCCGCCCACTAGCACAGATACGCAGTATTTT. Translating gives CASSPPTSTDTQYF.